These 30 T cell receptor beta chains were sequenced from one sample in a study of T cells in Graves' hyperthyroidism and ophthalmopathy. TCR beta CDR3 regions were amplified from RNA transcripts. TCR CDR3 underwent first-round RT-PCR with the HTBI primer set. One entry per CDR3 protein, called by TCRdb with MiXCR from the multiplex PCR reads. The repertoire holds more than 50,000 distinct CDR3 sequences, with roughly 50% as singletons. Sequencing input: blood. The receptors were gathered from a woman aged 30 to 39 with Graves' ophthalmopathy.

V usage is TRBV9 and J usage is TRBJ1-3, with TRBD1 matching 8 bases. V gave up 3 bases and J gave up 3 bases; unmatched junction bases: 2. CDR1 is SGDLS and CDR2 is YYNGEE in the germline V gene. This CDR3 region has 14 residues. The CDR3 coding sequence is TGTGCCAGCAGCGCAGGGGGCTATGGAAACACCATATATTTT. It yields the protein CASSAGGYGNTIYF.

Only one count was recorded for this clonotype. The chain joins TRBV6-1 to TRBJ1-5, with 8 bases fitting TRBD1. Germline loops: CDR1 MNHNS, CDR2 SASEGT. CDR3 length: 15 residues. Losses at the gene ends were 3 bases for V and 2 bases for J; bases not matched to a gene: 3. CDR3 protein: CASSDTGGGNQPQHF. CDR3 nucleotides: TGTGCCAGCAGTGATACAGGGGGAGGCAATCAGCCCCAGCATTTT.

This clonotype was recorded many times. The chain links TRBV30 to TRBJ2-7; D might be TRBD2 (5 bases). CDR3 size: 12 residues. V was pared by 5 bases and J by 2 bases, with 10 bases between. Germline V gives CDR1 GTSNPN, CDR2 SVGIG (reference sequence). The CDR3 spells CAWRADAYEQYF. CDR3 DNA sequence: TGTGCCTGGCGAGCGGACGCCTACGAGCAGTACTTC.

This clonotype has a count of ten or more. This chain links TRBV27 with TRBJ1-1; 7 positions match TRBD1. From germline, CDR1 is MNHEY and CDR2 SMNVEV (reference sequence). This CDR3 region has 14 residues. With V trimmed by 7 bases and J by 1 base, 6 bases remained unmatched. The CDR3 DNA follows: TGTGCCAGCAATCGACAGGGACCGAACACTGAAGCTTTCTTT. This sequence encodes CASNRQGPNTEAFF.

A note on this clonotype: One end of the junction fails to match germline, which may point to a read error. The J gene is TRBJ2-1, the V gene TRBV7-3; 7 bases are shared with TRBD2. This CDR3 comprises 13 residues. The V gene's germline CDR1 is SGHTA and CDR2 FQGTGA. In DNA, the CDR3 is TGCGCCAGCAGCCCCGGGGGGTACAATGAGCGGTTCTTC. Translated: CASSPGGYNERFF. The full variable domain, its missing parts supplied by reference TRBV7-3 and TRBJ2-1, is GAGVSQTPSNKVTEKGKYVELRCDPISGHTALYWYRQSLGQGPEFLIYFQGTGAADDSGLPNDRFFAVRPEGSVSTLKIQRTERGDSAVYLCASSPGGYNERFFGPGTRLTVL.

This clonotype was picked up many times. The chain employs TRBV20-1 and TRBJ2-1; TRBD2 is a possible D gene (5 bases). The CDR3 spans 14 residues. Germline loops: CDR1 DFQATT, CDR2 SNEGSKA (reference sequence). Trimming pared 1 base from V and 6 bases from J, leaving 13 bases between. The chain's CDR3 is CSARASLTINEQFF. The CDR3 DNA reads TGCAGTGCTAGAGCTAGCCTGACCATCAATGAGCAGTTCTTC.

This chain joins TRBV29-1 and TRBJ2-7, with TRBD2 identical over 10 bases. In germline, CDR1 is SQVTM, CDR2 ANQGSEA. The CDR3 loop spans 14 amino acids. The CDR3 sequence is CSVSGLAAAYEQYF. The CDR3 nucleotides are TGCAGTGTCTCAGGACTAGCGGCAGCCTACGAGCAGTACTTC.

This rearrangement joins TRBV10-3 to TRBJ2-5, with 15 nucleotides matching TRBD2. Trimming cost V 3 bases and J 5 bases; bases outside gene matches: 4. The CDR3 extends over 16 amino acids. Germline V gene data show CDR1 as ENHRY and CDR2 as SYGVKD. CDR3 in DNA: TGTGCCATCAGTGACCCCGGGACTAGCGGGAGGGAGACCCAGTACTTC. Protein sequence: CAISDPGTSGRETQYF.

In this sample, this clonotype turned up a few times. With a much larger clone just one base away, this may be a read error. CDR3 sequence reads: CASGLVSNEQLF. The CDR3 coding sequence is TGTGCTAGTGGTTTGGTTTCGAATGAGCAGCTCTTC. V gene TRBV12-5 combines with J gene TRBJ2-1, with unresolved D. CDR1 and CDR2 (germline): LGHNT, FRNRAP. The CDR3 contains 12 residues.

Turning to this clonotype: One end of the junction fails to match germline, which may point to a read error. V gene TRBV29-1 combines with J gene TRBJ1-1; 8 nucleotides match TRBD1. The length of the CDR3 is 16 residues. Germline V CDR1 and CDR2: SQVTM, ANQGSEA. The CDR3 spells CAWSERVTGGGTEAFF. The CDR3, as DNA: TGTGCCTGGAGTGAGCGGGTAACAGGGGGGGGCACTGAAGCTTTCTTT. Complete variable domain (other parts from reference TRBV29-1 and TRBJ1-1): SAVISQKPSRDICQRGTSLTIQCQVDSQVTMMFWYRQQPGQSLTLIATANQGSEATYESGFVIDKFPISRPNLTFSTLTVSNMSPEDSSIYLCAWSERVTGGGTEAFFGQGTRLTVV.

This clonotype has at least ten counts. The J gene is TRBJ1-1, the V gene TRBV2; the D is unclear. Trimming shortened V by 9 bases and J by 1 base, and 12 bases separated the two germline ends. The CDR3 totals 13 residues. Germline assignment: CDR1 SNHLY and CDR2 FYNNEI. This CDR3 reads CASHRVGNTEAFF. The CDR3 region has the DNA TGTGCCAGTCATAGGGTAGGGAACACTGAAGCTTTCTTT.

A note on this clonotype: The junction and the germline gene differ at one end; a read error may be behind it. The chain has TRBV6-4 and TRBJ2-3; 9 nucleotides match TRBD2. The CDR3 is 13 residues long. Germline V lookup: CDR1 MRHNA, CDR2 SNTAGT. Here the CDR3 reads CANSGTSTDTQNF. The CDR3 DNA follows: TGTGCCAACAGTGGGACTAGCACAGATACGCAGAATTTT.

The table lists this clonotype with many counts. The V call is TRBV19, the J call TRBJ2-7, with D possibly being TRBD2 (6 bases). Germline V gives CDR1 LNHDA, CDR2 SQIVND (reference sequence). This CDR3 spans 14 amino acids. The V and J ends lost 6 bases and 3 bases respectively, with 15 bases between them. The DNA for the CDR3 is TGTGCCAGTAGCCTGAATTTGGGAGGCTACGAGCAGTACTTC. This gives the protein CASSLNLGGYEQYF.

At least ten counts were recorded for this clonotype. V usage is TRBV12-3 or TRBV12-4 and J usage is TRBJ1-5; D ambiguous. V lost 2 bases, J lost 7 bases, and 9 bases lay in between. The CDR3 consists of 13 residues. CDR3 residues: CASSLLEAQPQHF. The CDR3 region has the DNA TGTGCCAGCAGTTTACTGGAGGCGCAGCCCCAGCATTTT.

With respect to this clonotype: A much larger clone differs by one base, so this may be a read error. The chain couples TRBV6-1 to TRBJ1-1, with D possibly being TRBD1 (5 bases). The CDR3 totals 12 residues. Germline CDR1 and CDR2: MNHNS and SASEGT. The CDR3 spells CASSLTGTGAFF. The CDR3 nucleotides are TGTGCCAGCAGCCTAACGGGGACTGGAGCTTTCTTT.

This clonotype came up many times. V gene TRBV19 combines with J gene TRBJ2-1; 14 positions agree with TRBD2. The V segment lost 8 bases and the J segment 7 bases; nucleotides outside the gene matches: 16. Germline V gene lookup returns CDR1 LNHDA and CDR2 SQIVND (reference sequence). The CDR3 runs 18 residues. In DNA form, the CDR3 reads TGTGCCAGTCATAGGCGGGGACTAGCGGGAGTCTTGGATAATGAGCAGTTCTTC. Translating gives CASHRRGLAGVLDNEQFF. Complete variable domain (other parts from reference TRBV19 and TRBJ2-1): DGGITQSPKYLFRKEGQNVTLSCEQNLNHDAMYWYRQDPGQGLRLIYYSQIVNDFQKGDIAEGYSVSREKKESFPLTVTSAQKNPTAFYLCASHRRGLAGVLDNEQFFGPGTRLTVL.

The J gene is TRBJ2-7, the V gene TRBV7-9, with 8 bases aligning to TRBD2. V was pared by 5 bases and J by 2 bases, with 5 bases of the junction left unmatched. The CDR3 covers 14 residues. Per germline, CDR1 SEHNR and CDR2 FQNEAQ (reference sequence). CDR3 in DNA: TGTGCCAGCAGCAAAGCGGGGGCCACCTACGAGCAGTACTTC. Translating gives CASSKAGATYEQYF. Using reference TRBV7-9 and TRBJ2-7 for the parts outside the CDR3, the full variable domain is DTGVSQNPRHKITKRGQNVTFRCDPISEHNRLYWYRQTLGQGPEFLTYFQNEAQLEKSRLLSDRFSAERPKGSFSTLEIQRTEQGDSAMYLCASSKAGATYEQYFGPGTRLTVT.

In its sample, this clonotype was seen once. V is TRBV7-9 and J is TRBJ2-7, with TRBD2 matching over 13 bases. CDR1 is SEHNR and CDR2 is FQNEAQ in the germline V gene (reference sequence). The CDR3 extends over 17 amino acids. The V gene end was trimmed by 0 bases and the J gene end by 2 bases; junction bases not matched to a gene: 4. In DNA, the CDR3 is TGTGCCAGCAGCTTAGCCGGACTAGCGGGAGCCACCTACGAGCAGTACTTC. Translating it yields CASSLAGLAGATYEQYF.

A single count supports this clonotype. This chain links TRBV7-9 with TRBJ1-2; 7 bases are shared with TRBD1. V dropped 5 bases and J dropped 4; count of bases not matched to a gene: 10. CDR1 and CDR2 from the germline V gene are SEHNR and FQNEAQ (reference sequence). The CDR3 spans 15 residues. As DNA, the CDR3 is TGTGCCAGCAGCCCAGGGGGAGGGGTCGGCTATGGCTACACCTTC. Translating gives CASSPGGGVGYGYTF. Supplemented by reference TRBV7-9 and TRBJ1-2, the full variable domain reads DTGVSQNPRHKITKRGQNVTFRCDPISEHNRLYWYRQTLGQGPEFLTYFQNEAQLEKSRLLSDRFSAERPKGSFSTLEIQRTEQGDSAMYLCASSPGGGVGYGYTFGSGTRLTVV.

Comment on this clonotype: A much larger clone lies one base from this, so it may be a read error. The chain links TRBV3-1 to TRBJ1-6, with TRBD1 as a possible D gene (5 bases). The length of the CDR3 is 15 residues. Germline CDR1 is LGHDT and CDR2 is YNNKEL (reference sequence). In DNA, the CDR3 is TGTGCCGGCAGCCCATTCAGGGATGTTGATTCACCCCTCCACTTT. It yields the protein CAGSPFRDVDSPLHF.

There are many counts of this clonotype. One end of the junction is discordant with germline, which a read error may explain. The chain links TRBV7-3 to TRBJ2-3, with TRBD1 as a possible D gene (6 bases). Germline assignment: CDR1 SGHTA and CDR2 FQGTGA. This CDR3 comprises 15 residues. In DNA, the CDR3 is TGTGCCAGCAGCGTAACCGGGACCAGGGGCGATACGCAGTATTTT. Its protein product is CASSVTGTRGDTQYF.

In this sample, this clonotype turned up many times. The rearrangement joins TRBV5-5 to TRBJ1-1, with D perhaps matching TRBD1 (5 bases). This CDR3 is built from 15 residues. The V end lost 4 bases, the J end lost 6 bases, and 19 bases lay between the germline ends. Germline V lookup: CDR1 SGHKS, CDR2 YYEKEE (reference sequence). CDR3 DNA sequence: TGTGCCAGCAGCGGGTCCCCGGGCCAAGGGGCTGAAGCTTTCTTT. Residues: CASSGSPGQGAEAFF.

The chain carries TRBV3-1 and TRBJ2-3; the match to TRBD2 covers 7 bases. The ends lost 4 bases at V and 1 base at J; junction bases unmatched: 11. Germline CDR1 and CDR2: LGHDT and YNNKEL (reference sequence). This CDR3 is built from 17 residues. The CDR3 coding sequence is TGTGCCAGCAGCCCGATTCGCGGGAGCAGGGGCACAGATACGCAGTATTTT. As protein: CASSPIRGSRGTDTQYF.

CDR3 sequence (DNA): TGTGCCAGCAGCTTATGTCAGGCTCAAAATGAGCAGTTCTTC. Protein sequence: CASSLCQAQNEQFF. The genes are TRBV7-4 and TRBJ2-1; D uncertain. Trimming removed 2 bases at V and 7 bases at J, with 12 bases between. The CDR3 runs to 14 residues. Germline loops: CDR1 SGHVT, CDR2 SQSDAQ.

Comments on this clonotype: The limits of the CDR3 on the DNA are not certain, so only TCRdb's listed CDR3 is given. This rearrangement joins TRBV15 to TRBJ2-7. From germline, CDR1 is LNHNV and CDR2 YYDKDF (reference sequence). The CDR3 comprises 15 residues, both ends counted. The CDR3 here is CTSVPAVRTPCEQYF.

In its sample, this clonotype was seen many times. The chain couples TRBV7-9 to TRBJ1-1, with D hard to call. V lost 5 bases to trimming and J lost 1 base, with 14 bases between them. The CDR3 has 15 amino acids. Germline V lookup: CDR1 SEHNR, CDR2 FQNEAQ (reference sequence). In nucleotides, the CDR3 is TGTGCCAGCAGCGAACCGGGAGGACGGAACACTGAAGCTTTCTTT. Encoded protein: CASSEPGGRNTEAFF. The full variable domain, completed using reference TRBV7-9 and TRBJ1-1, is DTGVSQNPRHKITKRGQNVTFRCDPISEHNRLYWYRQTLGQGPEFLTYFQNEAQLEKSRLLSDRFSAERPKGSFSTLEIQRTEQGDSAMYLCASSEPGGRNTEAFFGQGTRLTVV.

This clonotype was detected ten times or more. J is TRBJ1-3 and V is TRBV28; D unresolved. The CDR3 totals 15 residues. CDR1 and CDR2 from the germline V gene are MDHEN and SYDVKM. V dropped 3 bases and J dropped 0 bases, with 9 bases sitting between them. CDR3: CASSFRRISGNTIYF. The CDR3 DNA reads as TGTGCCAGCAGTTTCCGACGGATCTCTGGAAACACCATATATTTT.

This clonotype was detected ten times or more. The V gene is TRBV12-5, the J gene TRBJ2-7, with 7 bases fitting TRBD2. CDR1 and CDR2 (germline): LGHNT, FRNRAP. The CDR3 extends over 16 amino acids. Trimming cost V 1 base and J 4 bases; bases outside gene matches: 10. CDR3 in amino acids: CASGLGEGGLNYEQYF. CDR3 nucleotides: TGTGCTAGTGGTTTGGGGGAGGGAGGGTTAAATTACGAGCAGTACTTC.

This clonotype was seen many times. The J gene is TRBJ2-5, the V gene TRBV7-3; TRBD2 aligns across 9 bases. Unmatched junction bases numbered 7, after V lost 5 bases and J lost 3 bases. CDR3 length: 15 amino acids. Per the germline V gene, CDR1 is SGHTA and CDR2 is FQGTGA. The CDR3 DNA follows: TGTGCCAGCAGCAGAGGGACTAGCCGAGAAGAGACCCAGTACTTC. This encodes CASSRGTSREETQYF.

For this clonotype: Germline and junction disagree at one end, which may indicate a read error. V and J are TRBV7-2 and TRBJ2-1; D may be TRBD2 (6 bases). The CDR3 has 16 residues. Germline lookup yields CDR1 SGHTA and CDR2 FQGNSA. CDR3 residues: CAGSLVGRGAYSEQFF. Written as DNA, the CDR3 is TGTGCCGGCAGCTTAGTGGGGCGGGGAGCCTACAGTGAGCAGTTCTTC.